The sequence of this TCR beta chain was determined in a study of blood T cell repertoires in COVID-19. Overall study context: Sites across the United States, Italy and Spain contributed samples from acute and convalescent COVID-19. T cells, B-cell-depleted T cells, or PBMCs provided the cDNA or gDNA that served as material.

V was cut by 5 bases and J by 0 bases, with 22 bases left in between. CDR1 SGHVS and CDR2 FQNEAQ come from the germline V gene. The CDR3 contains 18 residues. In the study's own analysis: Estimates of nucleated cell counts were drawn from the amplification of reference gene primers. Method: immunoSEQ multiplex PCR; TCRdb's copy keeps in-frame clones and lacks some. Clone size and V and J calls were adopted from that table, with D and trimming inferred from the DNA. The sample contains 180,000 or so clones, about 85% of which appear only once. The V and J genes are TRBV7-8 and TRBJ1-1; maybe TRBD1 (6 bases). The source of this sequence is a woman aged 80 or over in a cohort sampled during active or convalescent COVID-19. The material sequenced was peripheral blood. In DNA, the CDR3 is TGTGCCAGCAGCACGTTTTCCCCCCTTACAGGGATGAACACTGAAGCTTTCTTT. Translating it yields CASSTFSPLTGMNTEAFF.